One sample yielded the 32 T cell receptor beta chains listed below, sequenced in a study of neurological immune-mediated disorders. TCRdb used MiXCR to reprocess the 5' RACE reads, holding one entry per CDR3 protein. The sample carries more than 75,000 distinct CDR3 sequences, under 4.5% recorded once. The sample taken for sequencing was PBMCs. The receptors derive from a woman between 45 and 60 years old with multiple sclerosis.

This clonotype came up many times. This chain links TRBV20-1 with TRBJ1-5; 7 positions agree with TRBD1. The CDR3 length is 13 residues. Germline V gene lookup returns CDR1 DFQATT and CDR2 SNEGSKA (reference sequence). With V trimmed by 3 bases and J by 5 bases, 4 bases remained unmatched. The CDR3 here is CSARGTGDQPQHF. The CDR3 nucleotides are TGCAGTGCTAGGGGAACAGGGGATCAGCCCCAGCATTTT.

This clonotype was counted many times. This chain's CDR3 is CASSGGQGSSGELFF. The CDR3, as DNA: TGTGCCAGCAGTGGGGGACAGGGTAGTAGCGGGGAGCTGTTTTTT. V usage is TRBV12-3 or TRBV12-4 and J usage is TRBJ2-2; 9 positions agree with TRBD1. After removal of 5 bases from V and 7 bases from J, the junction contained 8 bases not matched to a gene. This CDR3 spans 15 amino acids.

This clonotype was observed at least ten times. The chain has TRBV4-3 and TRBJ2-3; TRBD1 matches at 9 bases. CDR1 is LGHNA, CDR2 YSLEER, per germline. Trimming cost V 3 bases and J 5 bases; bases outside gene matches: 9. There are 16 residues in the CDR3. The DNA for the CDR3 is TGCGCCAGCAGCCAGGCCGGGACAGGGAGGGGAGATACGCAGTATTTT. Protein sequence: CASSQAGTGRGDTQYF.

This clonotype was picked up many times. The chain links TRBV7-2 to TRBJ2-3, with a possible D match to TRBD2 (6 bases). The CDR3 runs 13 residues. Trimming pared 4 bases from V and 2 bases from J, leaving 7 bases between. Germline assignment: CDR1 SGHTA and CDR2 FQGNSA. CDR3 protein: CASSWRDTDTQYF. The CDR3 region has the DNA TGTGCCAGCAGCTGGCGGGACACAGATACGCAGTATTTT.

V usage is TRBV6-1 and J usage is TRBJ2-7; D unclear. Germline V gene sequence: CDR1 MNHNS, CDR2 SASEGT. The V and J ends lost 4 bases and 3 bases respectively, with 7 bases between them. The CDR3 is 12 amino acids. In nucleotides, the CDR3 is TGTGCCAGCAGTGTCGACCGCTACGAGCAGTACTTC. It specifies CASSVDRYEQYF.

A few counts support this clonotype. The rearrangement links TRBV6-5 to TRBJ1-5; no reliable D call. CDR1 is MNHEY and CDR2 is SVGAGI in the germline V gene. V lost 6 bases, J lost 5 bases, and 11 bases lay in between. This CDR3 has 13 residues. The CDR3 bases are TGTGCCAGCAGGTCAGCTCTTTATCAGCCCCAGCATTTT. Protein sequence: CASRSALYQPQHF.

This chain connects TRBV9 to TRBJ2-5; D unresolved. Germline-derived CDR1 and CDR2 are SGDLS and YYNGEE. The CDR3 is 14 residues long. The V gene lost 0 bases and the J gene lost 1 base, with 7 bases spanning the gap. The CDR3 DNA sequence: TGTGCCAGCAGCGTAGAGGGTTTCCAAGAGACCCAGTACTTC. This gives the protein CASSVEGFQETQYF.

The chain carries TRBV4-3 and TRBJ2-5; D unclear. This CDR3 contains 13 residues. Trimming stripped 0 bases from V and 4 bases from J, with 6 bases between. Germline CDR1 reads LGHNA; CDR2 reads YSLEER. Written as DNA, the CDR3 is TGCGCCAGCAGCCAAGAGGTTGCAGAGACCCAGTACTTC. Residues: CASSQEVAETQYF.

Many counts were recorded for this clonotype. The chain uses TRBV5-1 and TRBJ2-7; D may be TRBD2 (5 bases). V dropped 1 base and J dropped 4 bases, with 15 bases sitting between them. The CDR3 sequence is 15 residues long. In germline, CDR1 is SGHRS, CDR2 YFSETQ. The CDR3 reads CASSLNSGGFYEQYF. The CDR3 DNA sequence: TGCGCCAGCAGCTTGAACAGCGGAGGTTTTTACGAGCAGTACTTC.

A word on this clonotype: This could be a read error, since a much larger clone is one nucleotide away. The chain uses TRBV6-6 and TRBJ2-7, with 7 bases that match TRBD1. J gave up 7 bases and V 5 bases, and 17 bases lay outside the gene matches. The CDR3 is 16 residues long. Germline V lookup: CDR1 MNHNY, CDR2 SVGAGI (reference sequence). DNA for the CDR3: TGTGCCAGCAGTAACCTACGAAGACAGGGTTCCAAAGAGCAGTACTTC. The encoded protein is CASSNLRRQGSKEQYF.

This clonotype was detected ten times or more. CDR3 protein: CASSHPGGYSPLHF. The CDR3 bases are TGTGCCAGCAGCCATCCAGGGGGCTATTCACCCCTCCACTTT. V gene TRBV7-9 combines with J gene TRBJ1-6; TRBD1 aligns across 8 bases. Germline CDR1 SEHNR, CDR2 FQNEAQ (reference sequence). The V gene end was trimmed by 5 bases and the J gene end by 8 bases; junction bases not matched to a gene: 5. The CDR3 has 14 residues.

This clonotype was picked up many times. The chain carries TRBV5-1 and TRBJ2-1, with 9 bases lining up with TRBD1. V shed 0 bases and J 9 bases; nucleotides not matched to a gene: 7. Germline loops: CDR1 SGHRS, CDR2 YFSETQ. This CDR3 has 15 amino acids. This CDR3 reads CASSLVVGQGGEQFF. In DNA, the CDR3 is TGCGCCAGCAGCTTGGTTGTGGGACAGGGCGGTGAGCAGTTCTTC.

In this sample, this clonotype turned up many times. CDR3 sequence: CASSLGTSEKLFF. The CDR3 DNA sequence: TGTGCCAGCAGCTTGGGGACAAGCGAAAAACTGTTTTTT. V and J are TRBV5-6 and TRBJ1-4; D is possibly TRBD1 (5 bases). Between the trimmed V and J ends, which lost 0 bases and 8 bases, there was a span of 8 bases. Germline-derived CDR1 and CDR2 are SGHDT and YYEEEE. The CDR3 covers 13 residues.

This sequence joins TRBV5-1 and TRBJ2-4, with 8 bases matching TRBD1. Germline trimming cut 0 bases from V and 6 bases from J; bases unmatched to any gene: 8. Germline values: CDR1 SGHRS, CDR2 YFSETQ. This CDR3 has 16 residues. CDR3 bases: TGCGCCAGCAGCTTGGCCCCCCAGGGGGCGGGAAACATTCAGTACTTC. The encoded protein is CASSLAPQGAGNIQYF.

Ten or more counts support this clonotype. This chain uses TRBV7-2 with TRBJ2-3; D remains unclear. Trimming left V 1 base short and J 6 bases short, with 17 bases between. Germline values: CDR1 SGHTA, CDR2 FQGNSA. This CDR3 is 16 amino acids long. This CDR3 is CASSLVRTRPEDTQYF. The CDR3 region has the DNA TGTGCCAGCAGCTTAGTGAGGACCCGTCCCGAGGATACGCAGTATTTT.

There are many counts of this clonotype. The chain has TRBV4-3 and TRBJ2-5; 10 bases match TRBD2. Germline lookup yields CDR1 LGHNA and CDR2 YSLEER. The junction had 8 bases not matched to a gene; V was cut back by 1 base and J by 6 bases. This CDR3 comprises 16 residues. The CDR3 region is CASSQGSGGAGKTQYF. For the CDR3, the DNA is TGCGCCAGCAGCCAAGGAAGCGGGGGGGCCGGGAAGACCCAGTACTTC.

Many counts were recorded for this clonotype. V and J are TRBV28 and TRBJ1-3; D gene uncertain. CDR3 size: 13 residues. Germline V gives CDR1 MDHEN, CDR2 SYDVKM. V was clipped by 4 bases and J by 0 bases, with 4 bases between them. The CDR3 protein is CASSYPSGNTIYF. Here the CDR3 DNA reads TGTGCCAGCAGTTATCCCTCTGGAAACACCATATATTTT. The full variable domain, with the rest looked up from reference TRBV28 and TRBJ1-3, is DVKVTQSSRYLVKRTGEKVFLECVQDMDHENMFWYRQDPGLGLRLIYFSYDVKMKEKGDIPEGYSVSREKKERFSLILESASTNQTSMYLCASSYPSGNTIYFGEGSWLTVV.

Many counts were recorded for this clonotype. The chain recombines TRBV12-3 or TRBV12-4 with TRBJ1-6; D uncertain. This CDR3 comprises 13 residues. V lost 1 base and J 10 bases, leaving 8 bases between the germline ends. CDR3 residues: CASSLDSVSPLHF. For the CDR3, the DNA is TGTGCCAGCAGTTTAGACTCGGTCTCACCCCTCCACTTT.

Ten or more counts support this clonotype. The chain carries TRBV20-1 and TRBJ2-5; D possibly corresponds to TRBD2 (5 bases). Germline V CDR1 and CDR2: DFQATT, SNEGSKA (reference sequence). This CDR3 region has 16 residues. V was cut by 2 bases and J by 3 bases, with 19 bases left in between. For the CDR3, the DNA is TGCAGTGCTAGAATACACTCCGGGATACTCGAAGAGACCCAGTACTTC. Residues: CSARIHSGILEETQYF.

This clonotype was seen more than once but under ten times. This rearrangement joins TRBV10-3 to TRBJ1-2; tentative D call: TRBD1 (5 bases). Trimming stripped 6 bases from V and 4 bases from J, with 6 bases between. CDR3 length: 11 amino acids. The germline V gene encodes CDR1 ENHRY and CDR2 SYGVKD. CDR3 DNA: TGTGCCATCAGGCAGGGCTATGGCTACACCTTC. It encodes CAIRQGYGYTF.

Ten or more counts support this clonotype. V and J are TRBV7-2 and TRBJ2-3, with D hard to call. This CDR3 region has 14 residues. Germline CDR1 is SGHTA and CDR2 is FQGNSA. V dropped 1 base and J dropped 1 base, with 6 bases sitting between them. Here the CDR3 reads CASSLGAGTDTQYF. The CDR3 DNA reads TGTGCCAGCAGCTTAGGGGCAGGCACAGATACGCAGTATTTT.

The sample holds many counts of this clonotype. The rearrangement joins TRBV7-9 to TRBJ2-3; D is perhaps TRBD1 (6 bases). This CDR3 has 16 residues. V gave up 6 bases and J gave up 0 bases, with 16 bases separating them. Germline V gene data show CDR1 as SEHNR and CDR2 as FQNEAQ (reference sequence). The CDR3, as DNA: TGTGCCAGCAGTACCCTAAGGACAGTTAGCACAGATACGCAGTATTTT. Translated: CASSTLRTVSTDTQYF. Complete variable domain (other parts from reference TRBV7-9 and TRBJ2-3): DTGVSQNPRHKITKRGQNVTFRCDPISEHNRLYWYRQTLGQGPEFLTYFQNEAQLEKSRLLSDRFSAERPKGSFSTLEIQRTEQGDSAMYLCASSTLRTVSTDTQYFGPGTRLTVL.

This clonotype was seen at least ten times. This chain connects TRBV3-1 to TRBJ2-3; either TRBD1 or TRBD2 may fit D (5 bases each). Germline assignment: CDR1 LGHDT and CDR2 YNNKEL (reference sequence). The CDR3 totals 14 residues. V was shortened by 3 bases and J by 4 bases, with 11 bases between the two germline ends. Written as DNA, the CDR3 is TGTGCCAGCAGCCATTCTGGGGGAGCAGATACGCAGTATTTT. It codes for CASSHSGGADTQYF.

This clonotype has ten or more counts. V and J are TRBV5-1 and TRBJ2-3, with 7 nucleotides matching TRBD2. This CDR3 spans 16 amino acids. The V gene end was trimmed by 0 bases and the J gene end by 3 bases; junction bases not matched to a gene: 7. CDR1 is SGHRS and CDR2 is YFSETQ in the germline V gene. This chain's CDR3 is CASSLGLAAGTDTQYF. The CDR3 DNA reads TGCGCCAGCAGCTTGGGACTAGCAGCGGGAACAGATACGCAGTATTTT.

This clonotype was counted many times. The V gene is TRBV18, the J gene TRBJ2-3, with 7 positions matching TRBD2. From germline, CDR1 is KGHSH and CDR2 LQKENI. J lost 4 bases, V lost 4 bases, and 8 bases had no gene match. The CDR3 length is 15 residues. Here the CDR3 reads CASSRSSAGADTQYF. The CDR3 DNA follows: TGTGCCAGCTCACGTAGTTCCGCGGGGGCAGATACGCAGTATTTT.

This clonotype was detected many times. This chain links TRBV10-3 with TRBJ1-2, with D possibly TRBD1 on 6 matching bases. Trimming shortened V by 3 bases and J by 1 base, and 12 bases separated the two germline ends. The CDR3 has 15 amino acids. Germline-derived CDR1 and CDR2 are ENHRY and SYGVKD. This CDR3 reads CAISDLGAHNYGYTF. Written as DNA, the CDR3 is TGTGCCATCAGTGATCTGGGGGCCCATAACTATGGCTACACCTTC.

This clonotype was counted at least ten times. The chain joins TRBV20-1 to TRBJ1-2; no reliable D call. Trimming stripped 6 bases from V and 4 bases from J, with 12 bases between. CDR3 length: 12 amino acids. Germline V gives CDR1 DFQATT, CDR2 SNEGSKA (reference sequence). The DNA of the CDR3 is TGCAGTGCCCTCGCCAGGTCCTATGGCTACACCTTC. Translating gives CSALARSYGYTF.

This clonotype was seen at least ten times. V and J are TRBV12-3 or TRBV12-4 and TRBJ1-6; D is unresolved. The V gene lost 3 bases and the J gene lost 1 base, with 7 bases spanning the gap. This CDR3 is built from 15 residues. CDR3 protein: CASSFGRSYNSPLHF. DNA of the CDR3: TGTGCCAGCAGTTTTGGGCGTTCCTATAATTCACCCCTCCACTTT.

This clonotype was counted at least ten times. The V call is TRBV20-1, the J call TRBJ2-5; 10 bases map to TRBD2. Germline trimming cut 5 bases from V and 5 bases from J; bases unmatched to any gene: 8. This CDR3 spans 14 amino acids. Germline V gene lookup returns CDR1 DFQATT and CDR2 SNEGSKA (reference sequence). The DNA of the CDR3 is TGCAGTGCTGACACAACTAGCGGGACGGAGACCCAGTACTTC. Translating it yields CSADTTSGTETQYF.

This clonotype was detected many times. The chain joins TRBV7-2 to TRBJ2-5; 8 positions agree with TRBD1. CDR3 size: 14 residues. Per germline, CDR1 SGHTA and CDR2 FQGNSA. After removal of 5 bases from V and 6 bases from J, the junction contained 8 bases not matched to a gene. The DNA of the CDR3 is TGTGCCAGCAGCGAGACAGGGGTGATGAAGACCCAGTACTTC. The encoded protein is CASSETGVMKTQYF. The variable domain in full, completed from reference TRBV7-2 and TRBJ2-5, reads GAGVSQSPSNKVTEKGKDVELRCDPISGHTALYWYRQSLGQGLEFLIYFQGNSAPDKSGLPSDRFSAERTGGSVSTLTIQRTQQEDSAVYLCASSETGVMKTQYFGPGTRLLVL.

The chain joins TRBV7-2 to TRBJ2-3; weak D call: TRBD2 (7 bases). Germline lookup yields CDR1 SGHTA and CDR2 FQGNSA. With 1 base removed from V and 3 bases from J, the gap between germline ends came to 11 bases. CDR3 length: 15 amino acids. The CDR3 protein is CASSLGGGQTDTQYF. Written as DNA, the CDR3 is TGTGCCAGCAGCTTAGGGGGGGGCCAGACAGATACGCAGTATTTT.

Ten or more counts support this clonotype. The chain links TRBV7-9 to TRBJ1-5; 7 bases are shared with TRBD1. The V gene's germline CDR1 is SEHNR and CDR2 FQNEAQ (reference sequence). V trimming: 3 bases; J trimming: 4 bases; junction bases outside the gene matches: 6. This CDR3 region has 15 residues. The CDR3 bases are TGTGCCAGCAGCTTCGGTACAGGGGCAAATCAGCCCCAGCATTTT. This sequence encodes CASSFGTGANQPQHF.